This T cell receptor beta chain was recorded in a study of T cell responses to AZD1222 COVID-19 vaccine. Study-wide findings and caveats: Nearly half of spike-specific TCRs reportedly target variant regions that are unmutated in the B.1.351 and B.1.1.7 variants. Clonal diversity may have been underestimated in mostly white British donors.

Data came from immunoSEQ multiplex PCR; TCRdb stores just in-frame clones and leaves some out. The sample yields about 120,000 clones, about 92% seen once. CDR1 MGHRA and CDR2 YSYEKL come from the germline V gene. The CDR3 has 15 residues. V was clipped by 2 bases and J by 0 bases, with 8 bases between them. In the case of this clone: The antigen remains undetermined.

V is TRBV4-1 and J is TRBJ2-4; D is unresolved. The source is an adult who received the AZD1222 COVID-19 vaccine. The material sequenced was peripheral blood, taken 28 days after the second AZD1222 dose. CDR3 nucleotides: TGCGCCAGCAGCCAAACCGAGCTAGCCAAAAACATTCAGTACTTC. The encoded protein is CASSQTELAKNIQYF.